These T cell receptor beta chains were read from a single sample in a study of cytomegalovirus exposure and HLA in healthy donors. The table came from immunoSEQ multiplex PCR; TCRdb's copy has only in-frame clones and leaves some out. The repertoire holds approximately 140,000 clones, about three quarters seen once, with less than 2% in the top ten. Sequencing was done on a sample of PBMCs. Every receptor here comes from a woman under 30 in good health and CMV-seronegative. CDR3s include the opening cysteine and the closing phenylalanine or tryptophan. The D gene is left open where the match is weak. Some rows mark clone size as missing; the rest say once, few, many or name a class of expanded clone.

TRBJ2-7,NA,TRBV27,NA,CASSPRGRLGLYEQYF,TGTGCCAGCAGCCCCAGGGGTAGGTTAGGTCTCTACGAGCAGTACTTC
TRBJ1-3,NA,TRBV2,NA,CASSEGGTSGNTIYF,TGTGCCAGCAGTGAAGGGGGGACATCTGGAAACACCATATATTTT
TRBJ2-1,TRBD2,TRBV30,NA,CAWSRPGLASREQFF,TGTGCCTGGAGTCGACCGGGACTAGCCTCGAGGGAGCAGTTCTTC
TRBJ1-1,NA,TRBV7-8,NA,CASSPGGPANTEAFF,TGTGCCAGCAGTCCCGGAGGGCCGGCGAACACTGAAGCTTTCTTT
TRBJ1-1,NA,TRBV11-2,NA,CASSLGQVEEAFF,TGTGCCAGCAGCTTAGGGCAGGTCGAAGAAGCTTTCTTT
TRBJ2-7,TRBD2,TRBV7-9,NA,CASSSLAGGPSYEQYF,TGTGCCAGCAGCTCCCTAGCGGGAGGACCCTCCTACGAGCAGTACTTC
TRBJ2-2,TRBD2,TRBV7-9,NA,CASSSTSGRTGELFF,TGTGCCAGCAGCTCGACTAGCGGGAGGACCGGGGAGCTGTTTTTT
TRBJ2-7,TRBD2,TRBV10-3,NA,CAISAGTSGRASSYEQYF,TGTGCCATCAGTGCCGGGACTAGCGGGAGGGCCAGCTCCTACGAGCAGTACTTC
TRBJ2-7,TRBD2,TRBV11-2,NA,CASSISGRGPREQYF,TGTGCCAGCAGCATCAGCGGGAGGGGCCCTAGGGAGCAGTACTTC
TRBJ1-2,NA,TRBV7-9,once,CASSLQGKDGYTF,TGTGCCAGCAGCTTGCAGGGGAAAGATGGCTACACCTTC
TRBJ1-5,TRBD1,TRBV27,NA,CASSPGTGGNQPQHF,TGTGCCAGCAGTCCCGGGACAGGGGGCAATCAGCCCCAGCATTTT
TRBJ2-1,NA,TRBV19,NA,CASSRAGDSYNEQFF,TGTGCCAGTAGCAGAGCGGGTGATTCCTACAATGAGCAGTTCTTC
TRBJ1-2,TRBD1,TRBV30,NA,CAWSLPLRTGGSGYTF,TGTGCCTGGAGTCTCCCGCTGCGGACAGGGGGCTCTGGCTACACCTTC
TRBJ1-3,TRBD1,TRBV15,NA,CATSSDRASGNTIYF,TGTGCCACCAGCTCTGACAGGGCCTCTGGAAACACCATATATTTT
TRBJ2-1,TRBD2,TRBV29-1,NA,CSVARTSGTNEQFF,TGCAGCGTTGCCAGGACTAGCGGGACCAATGAGCAGTTCTTC
TRBJ2-7,TRBD2,TRBV7-2,NA,CASSSRLAGTYEQYF,TGTGCCAGCAGCTCAAGACTAGCGGGAACCTACGAGCAGTACTTC
TRBJ1-2,TRBD1,TRBV5-1,NA,CASSGSGTDGYTF,TGCGCCAGCAGCGGATCCGGGACAGACGGCTACACCTTC
TRBJ2-5,TRBD1,TRBV14,NA,CASSQGIGTEETQYF,TGTGCCAGCAGCCAAGGGATCGGGACAGAAGAGACCCAGTACTTC
TRBJ1-1,NA,TRBV2,NA,CASRETGNTEAFF,TGTGCCAGCAGGGAGACAGGGAACACTGAAGCTTTCTTT
TRBJ2-7,TRBD1,TRBV6-1,few,CASSGGTGFRYEQYF,TGTGCCAGCAGTGGCGGGACAGGATTCAGGTACGAGCAGTACTTC
TRBJ1-4,NA,TRBV5-1,NA,CASSFGGSNEKLFF,TGCGCCAGCAGCTTTGGGGGCTCTAATGAAAAACTGTTTTTT
TRBJ2-1,TRBD2,TRBV6-5,NA,CASSYSWSGDDNEQFF,TGTGCCAGCAGTTACTCGTGGAGCGGGGACGACAATGAGCAGTTCTTC